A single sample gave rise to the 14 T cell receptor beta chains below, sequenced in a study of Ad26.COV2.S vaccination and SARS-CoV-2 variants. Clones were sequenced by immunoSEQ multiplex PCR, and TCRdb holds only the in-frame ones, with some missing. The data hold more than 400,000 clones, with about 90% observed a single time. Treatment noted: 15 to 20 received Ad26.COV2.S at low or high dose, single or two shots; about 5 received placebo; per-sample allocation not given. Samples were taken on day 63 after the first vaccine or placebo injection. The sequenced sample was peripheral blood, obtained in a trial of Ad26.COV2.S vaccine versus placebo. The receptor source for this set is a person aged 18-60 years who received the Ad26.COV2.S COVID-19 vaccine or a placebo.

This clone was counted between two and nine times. The CDR3 here is CSASGGVTYNEQFF. Written as DNA, the CDR3 is TGCAGTGCTAGTGGCGGTGTTACCTACAATGAGCAGTTCTTC. The chain carries TRBV20-1 and TRBJ2-1; D call uncertain. V was shortened by 3 bases and J by 2 bases, with 11 bases between the two germline ends. The CDR3 is 14 residues long. The germline V gene has CDR1 DFQATT and CDR2 SNEGSKA (reference sequence).

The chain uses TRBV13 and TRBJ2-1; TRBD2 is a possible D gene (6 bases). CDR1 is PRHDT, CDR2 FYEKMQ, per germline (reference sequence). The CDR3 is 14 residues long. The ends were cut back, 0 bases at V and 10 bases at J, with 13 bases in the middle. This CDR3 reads CASSLGLRGGEQFF. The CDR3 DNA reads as TGTGCCAGCAGCTTAGGCCTCCGGGGAGGAGAGCAGTTCTTC. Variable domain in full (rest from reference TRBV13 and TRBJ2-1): AAGVIQSPRHLIKEKRETATLKCYPIPRHDTVYWYQQGPGQDPQFLISFYEKMQSDKGSIPDRFSAQQFSDYHSELNMSSLELGDSALYFCASSLGLRGGEQFFGPGTRLTVL.

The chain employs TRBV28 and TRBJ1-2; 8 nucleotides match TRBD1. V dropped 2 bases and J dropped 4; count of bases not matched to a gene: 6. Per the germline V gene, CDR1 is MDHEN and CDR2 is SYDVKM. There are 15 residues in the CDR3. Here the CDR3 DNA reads TGTGCCAGCAGTTTAACCGGGACAGGCTCCTATGGCTACACCTTC. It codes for CASSLTGTGSYGYTF.

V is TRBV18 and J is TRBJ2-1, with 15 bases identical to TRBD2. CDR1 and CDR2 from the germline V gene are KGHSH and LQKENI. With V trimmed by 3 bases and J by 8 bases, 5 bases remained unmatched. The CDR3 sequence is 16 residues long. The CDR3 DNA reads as TGTGCCAGCTCACCGACCGGACTAGCGGGGGGGCATGAGCAGTTCTTC. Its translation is CASSPTGLAGGHEQFF.

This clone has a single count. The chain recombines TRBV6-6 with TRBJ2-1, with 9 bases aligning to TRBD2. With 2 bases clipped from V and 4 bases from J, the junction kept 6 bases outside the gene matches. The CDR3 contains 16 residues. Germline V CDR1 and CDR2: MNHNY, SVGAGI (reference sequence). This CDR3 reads CASSYPLAGRYNEQFF. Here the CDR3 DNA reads TGTGCCAGCAGTTACCCGCTAGCGGGGCGATACAATGAGCAGTTCTTC.

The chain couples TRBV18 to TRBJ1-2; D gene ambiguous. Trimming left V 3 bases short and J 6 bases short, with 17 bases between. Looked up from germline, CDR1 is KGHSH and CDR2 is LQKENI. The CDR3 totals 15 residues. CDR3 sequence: CASSPVRWQTDGYTF. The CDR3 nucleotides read TGTGCCAGCTCACCGGTTCGGTGGCAGACGGATGGCTACACCTTC. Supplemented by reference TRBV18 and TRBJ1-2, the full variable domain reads NAGVMQNPRHLVRRRGQEARLRCSPMKGHSHVYWYRQLPEEGLKFMVYLQKENIIDESGMPKERFSAEFPKEGPSILRIQQVVRGDSAAYFCASSPVRWQTDGYTFGSGTRLTVV.

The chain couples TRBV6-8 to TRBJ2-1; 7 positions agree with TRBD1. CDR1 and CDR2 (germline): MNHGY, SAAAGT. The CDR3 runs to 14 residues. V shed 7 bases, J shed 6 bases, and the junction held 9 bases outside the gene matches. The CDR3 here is CASTQGVLANEQFF. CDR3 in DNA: TGTGCCAGCACCCAGGGGGTTCTGGCCAATGAGCAGTTCTTC.

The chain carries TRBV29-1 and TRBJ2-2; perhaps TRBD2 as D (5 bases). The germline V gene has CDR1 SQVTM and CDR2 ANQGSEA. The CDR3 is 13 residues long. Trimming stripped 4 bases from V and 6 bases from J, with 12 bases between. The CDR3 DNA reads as TGCAGCGTTGCGGGCCCCGGGGCCGGGGAGCTGTTTTTT. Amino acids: CSVAGPGAGELFF.

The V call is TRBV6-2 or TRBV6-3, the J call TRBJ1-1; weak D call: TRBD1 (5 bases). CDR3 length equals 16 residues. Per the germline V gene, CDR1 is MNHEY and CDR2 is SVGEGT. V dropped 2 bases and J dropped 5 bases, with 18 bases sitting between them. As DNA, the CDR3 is TGTGCCAGCAGTTACCGGGGGAGTAGGCAATTTACTGAAGCTTTCTTT. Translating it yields CASSYRGSRQFTEAFF.

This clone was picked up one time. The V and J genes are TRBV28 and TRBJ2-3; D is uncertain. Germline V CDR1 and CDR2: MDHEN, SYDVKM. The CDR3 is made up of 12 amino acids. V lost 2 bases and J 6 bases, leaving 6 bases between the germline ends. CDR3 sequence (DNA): TGTGCCAGCAGTTTACTTGCGGATACGCAGTATTTT. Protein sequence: CASSLLADTQYF.

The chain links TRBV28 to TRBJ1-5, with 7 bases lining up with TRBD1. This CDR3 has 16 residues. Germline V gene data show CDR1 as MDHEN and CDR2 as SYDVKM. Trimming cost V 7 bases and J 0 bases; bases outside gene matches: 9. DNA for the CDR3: TGTGCCAGCAACCGGGACAGACTCTATAGCAATCAGCCCCAGCATTTT. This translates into CASNRDRLYSNQPQHF.

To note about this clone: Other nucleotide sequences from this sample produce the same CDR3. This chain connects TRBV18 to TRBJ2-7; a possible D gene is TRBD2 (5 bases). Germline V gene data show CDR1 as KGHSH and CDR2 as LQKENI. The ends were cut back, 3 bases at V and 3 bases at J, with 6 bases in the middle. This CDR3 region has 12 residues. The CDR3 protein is CASSPTSYEQYF. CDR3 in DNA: TGTGCCAGCTCACCCACTAGCTACGAGCAGTACTTC.

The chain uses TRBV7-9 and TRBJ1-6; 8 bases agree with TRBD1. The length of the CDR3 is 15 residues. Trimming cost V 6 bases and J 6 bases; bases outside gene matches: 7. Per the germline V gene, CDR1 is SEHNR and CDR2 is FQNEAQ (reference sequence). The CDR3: CASRSTTGANSPLHF. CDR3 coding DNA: TGTGCCAGCAGATCCACGACAGGGGCTAATTCACCCCTCCACTTT.

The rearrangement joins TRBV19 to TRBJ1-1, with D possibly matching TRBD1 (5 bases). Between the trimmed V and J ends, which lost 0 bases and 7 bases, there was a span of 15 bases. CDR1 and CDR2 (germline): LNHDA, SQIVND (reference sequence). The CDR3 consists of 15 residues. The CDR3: CASSIDRAGPNEAFF. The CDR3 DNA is TGTGCCAGTAGTATAGATCGGGCGGGACCGAATGAAGCTTTCTTT.